This T cell receptor beta chain stems from a study of T cell responses to AZD1222 COVID-19 vaccine (dated by TCRdb to the early 2020s). Regarding the research as a whole: AZD1222 recipients whose second dose came at about 4 weeks and those whose second dose came at about 12 weeks were combined into one group, since spike-specific TCR depth and breadth did not differ between the two schedules. A total of 233 trial participants underwent TCR sequencing, of whom some 210 received two doses of AZD1222 and some 26 received two doses of the MenACWY control vaccine. Enrollment into the trials was organized by age into subgroups of 18-55, 56-69 and 70-plus years, and those subgroups contained approximately 150, 30 and 60 TCR-sequenced participants, respectively. The full study reports these points: Participants were mostly white British and included more females than males, and it was suggested by the authors that clonal diversity may have been underestimated. In the small 56-69-year group, the increase in depth fell short of significance, most likely because of low power. Vaccine-associated CD4 TCRs spanned the whole spike protein, with dominant responses in regions 160-218 and 743-854. Only five to seven AZD1222 recipients were SARS-CoV-2 seropositive at baseline, limiting conclusions about previously exposed vaccinees. Because no day 14 peak-response samples were available, the repertoires could be characterized only after the peak T cell response. Nearly half of unique spike-specific TCRs reportedly recognized epitopes outside regions mutated in the B.1.351 and B.1.1.7 variants. After two AZD1222 doses, both the breadth and the depth of spike-specific TCRs were significantly higher than at day 0 and than in MenACWY recipients.

The germline V gene provides CDR1 MDHEN and CDR2 SYDVKM. V is cut back by 5 bases and J by 5 bases, with 22 bases in the junction unmatched. The CDR3 contains 20 residues, cysteine and phenylalanine counted. The sequence is cut down to CDR3 DNA, 60 bases in frame from base 1. Turning to this clone: Its antigen is still unknown. No base-level quality is on record; no much larger clone is a single base apart.

Per the publication, the time point label means: baseline before first vaccination. Samples from vaccinated people were obtained from the UK trials COV001 and COV002, which included a single-blind randomized controlled phase 2/3 trial of AZD1222 (ChAdOx1 nCoV-19) in healthy adults. Trial participant PBMC samples were collected at day 0 and day 28 after the second dose for TCRbeta chain sequencing. The CDR3 regions of human TCRbeta chains were analyzed by immunosequencing. The published analysis was carried out like this. Repertoire TCRs were checked for matches against a reference library of SARS-CoV-2-specific TCRs that had been generated using the MIRA antigen-specificity platform. Breadth meant the fraction of unique TCRs that were SARS-CoV-2-associated, whereas depth meant the fraction of total T cells that were SARS-CoV-2-associated. Each spike-specific TCR was assigned to its reactive spike region and to a CD4 or CD8 class using the MIRA data. Log10-transformed breadth and depth values were compared by one-way ANOVA with Sidak's multiple comparisons tests. TCRdb mirrors the immuneACCESS table, restricted to in-frame sequences. Some clones are absent from its copies; in checked studies, under half trace to an unresolved V gene, and the reason for the others is unknown. V and J calls and clone size come straight from that table; D and trimming were deduced from the DNA. The sample has 150,000 to 200,000 clones on record, 85% to 95% of them singletons. About 10% of the sample is in the top ten clones.

The chain uses TRBV28 and TRBJ2-5, with 11 bases matching TRBD1. The clonotype was recovered from an adult in good health. The sequencing used peripheral blood, collected on day 0 of AZD1222 vaccination. The CDR3 here reads CASSPSIGQGAFIGVETQYF. The DNA is TGTGCCAGCAGTCCAAGTATTGGACAGGGGGCTTTTATAGGCGTGGAGACCCAGTACTTC.